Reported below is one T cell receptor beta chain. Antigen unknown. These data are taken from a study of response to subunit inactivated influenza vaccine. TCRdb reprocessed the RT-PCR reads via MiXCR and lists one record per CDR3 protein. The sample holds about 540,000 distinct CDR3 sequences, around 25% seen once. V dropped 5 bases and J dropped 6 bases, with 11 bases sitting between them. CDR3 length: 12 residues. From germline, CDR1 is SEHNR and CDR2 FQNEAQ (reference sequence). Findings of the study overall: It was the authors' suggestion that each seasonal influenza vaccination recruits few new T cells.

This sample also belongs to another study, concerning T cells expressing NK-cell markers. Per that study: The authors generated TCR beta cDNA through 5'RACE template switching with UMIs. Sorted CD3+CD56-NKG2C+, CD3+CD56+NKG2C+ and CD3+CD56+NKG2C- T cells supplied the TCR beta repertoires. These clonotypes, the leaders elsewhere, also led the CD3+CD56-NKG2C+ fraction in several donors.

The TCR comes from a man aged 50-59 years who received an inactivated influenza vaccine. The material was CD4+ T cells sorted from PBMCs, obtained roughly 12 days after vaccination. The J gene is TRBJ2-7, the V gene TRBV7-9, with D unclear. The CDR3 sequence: CASSPGLSEQYF. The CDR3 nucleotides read TGTGCCAGCAGCCCCGGGTTGAGCGAGCAGTACTTC.